This T cell receptor beta chain was documented in a study of T cells after yellow fever vaccination. Findings and limits, study-wide: The study noted that FACS-sorted repertoires could contain abundant clonotypes contaminating from the bulk population. Reappearance after the booster was observed for most primary-vaccination clones (about 96% CD4, over 70% CD8).

This clonotype was counted between two and nine times. The antigen remains unidentified. TCRdb itself ran the 5' RACE reads through MiXCR, one entry per CDR3 protein. The table lists about 550,000 distinct CDR3 sequences, about a fifth of them singletons. The CDR3 totals 14 residues. Trimming took 0 bases from V and 15 from J, leaving 19 bases between them. Germline values: CDR1 SGDLS, CDR2 YYNGEE. The specimen was PBMCs, collected 15 days after the yellow fever booster vaccination. The receptor comes from a young man who received the YFV17D yellow fever vaccine. The chain recombines TRBV9 with TRBJ2-1; D remains ambiguous. CDR3 DNA sequence: TGTGCCAGCAGCGTAGGTAGTTGGCGGTCCCTTCTGTTCTTC. It encodes CASSVGSWRSLLFF.